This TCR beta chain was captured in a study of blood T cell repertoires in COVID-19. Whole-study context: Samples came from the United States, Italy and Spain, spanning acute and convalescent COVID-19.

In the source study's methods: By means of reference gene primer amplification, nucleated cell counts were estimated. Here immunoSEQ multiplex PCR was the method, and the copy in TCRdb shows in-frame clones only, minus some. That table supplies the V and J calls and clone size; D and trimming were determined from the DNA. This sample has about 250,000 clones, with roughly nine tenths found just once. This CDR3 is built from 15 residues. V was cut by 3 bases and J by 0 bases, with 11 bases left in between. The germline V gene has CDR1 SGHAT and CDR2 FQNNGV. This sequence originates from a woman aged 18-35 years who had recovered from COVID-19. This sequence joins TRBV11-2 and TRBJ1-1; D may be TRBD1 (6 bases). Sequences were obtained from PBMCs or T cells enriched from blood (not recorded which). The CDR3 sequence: CASSLRGGLNTEAFF. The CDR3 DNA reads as TGTGCCAGCAGCTTGCGGGGGGGGCTGAACACTGAAGCTTTCTTT.